The present T cell receptor beta chain was sequenced within a study of shared clonotypes between healthy human individuals. The count of this clone is one. Sequenced by immunoSEQ multiplex PCR; TCRdb stores in-frame clones only, minus some. The table lists about 330,000 clones, roughly 84% of them singletons, with under 20% in the top ten. The V gene's germline CDR1 is SEHNR and CDR2 FQNEAQ (reference sequence). CDR3 size: 12 residues. V dropped 10 bases and J dropped 6 bases, with 12 bases sitting between them. The sample was memory CD8+ T cells sorted from blood. Subset given: CD45RO+ cells pooled with CCR7-negative TemRA cells. This clonotype was sampled from a man between 18 and 35 years old in good health. This rearrangement joins TRBV7-9 to TRBJ2-2; weak D call: TRBD2 (6 bases). CDR3 DNA sequence: TGTGCCACCCTCGAGCGGGCCGGGGAGCTGTTTTTT. Protein: CATLERAGELFF.